The 18 T cell receptor beta chains given below trace back to one sample, sequenced in a study of neurological immune-mediated disorders. Each CDR3 protein is one row after TCRdb ran MiXCR on the 5' RACE reads. The table includes about 71,000 distinct CDR3 sequences, 10% detected once. This sample's time point: longitudinal time-point 1 (baseline). The sample comprised PBMCs. The receptors derive from a man aged 25-45 years in good health.

The sample holds many counts of this clonotype. This chain joins TRBV6-4 and TRBJ2-3; possibly TRBD1 or TRBD2 for D (5 bases each). Trimming left V 4 bases short and J 0 bases short, with 11 bases between. This CDR3 has 15 amino acids. Germline values: CDR1 MRHNA, CDR2 SNTAGT. CDR3 sequence reads: CASSARDGSTDTQYF. In DNA, the CDR3 is TGTGCCAGCAGTGCCCGGGACGGCAGCACAGATACGCAGTATTTT.

As to this clonotype: This may come from a read error, since a much larger clone is one base off. The rearrangement joins TRBV27 to TRBJ1-5, with D possibly being TRBD1 (6 bases). CDR3 length: 14 residues. Germline V gene sequence: CDR1 MNHEY, CDR2 SMNVEV (reference sequence). Between the trimmed V and J ends, which lost 2 bases and 8 bases, there was a span of 13 bases. CDR3 sequence reads: CASSLQGPNKPQHF. CDR3 in DNA: TGTGCCAGCAGTTTACAGGGGCCAAATAAGCCCCAGCATTTT.

The chain recombines TRBV7-8 with TRBJ2-1; D remains ambiguous. The V end lost 4 bases, the J end lost 6 bases, and 22 bases lay between the germline ends. The CDR3 has 17 amino acids. Germline V gene lookup returns CDR1 SGHVS and CDR2 FQNEAQ. The CDR3: CASSSALESGPGNEQFF. CDR3 in DNA: TGTGCCAGCAGCTCCGCGCTTGAGTCGGGTCCGGGCAATGAGCAGTTCTTC.

This clonotype was recorded many times. The V gene is TRBV3-1, the J gene TRBJ2-7; 7 bases are a match to TRBD2. Germline CDR1 and CDR2: LGHDT and YNNKEL (reference sequence). Losses at the gene ends were 3 bases for V and 1 base for J; bases not matched to a gene: 9. The CDR3 spans 16 residues. CDR3 in amino acids: CASSQKTSLPSYEQYF. In DNA form, the CDR3 reads TGTGCCAGCAGCCAGAAGACTAGCCTCCCTTCCTACGAGCAGTACTTC.

This clonotype has a count of ten or more. The chain is built from TRBV20-1 and TRBJ2-3; no reliable D call. Germline loops: CDR1 DFQATT, CDR2 SNEGSKA (reference sequence). This CDR3 comprises 12 residues. Trimming cost V 2 bases and J 10 bases, with 13 bases left between them. The CDR3 loop reads CSARPTTGAQYF. CDR3 DNA sequence: TGCAGTGCTAGACCCACTACGGGCGCGCAGTATTTT.

Ten or more counts support this clonotype. The chain employs TRBV7-8 and TRBJ2-1, with 9 bases matching TRBD2. Losses at the gene ends were 1 base for V and 9 bases for J; bases not matched to a gene: 1. This CDR3 region has 13 residues. The V gene's germline CDR1 is SGHVS and CDR2 FQNEAQ. This CDR3 is CASSLVSGSEQFF. Written as DNA, the CDR3 is TGTGCCAGCAGCTTAGTTAGCGGGAGTGAGCAGTTCTTC.

In this sample, this clonotype turned up many times. The rearrangement joins TRBV5-1 to TRBJ2-7; 7 bases line up with TRBD2. This CDR3 region has 14 residues. V lost 4 bases to trimming and J lost 2 bases; unmatched junction nucleotides: 6. The germline V gene encodes CDR1 SGHRS and CDR2 YFSETQ. This CDR3 is CASSTVRGTYEQYF. The CDR3 DNA follows: TGCGCCAGCAGCACTGTGCGGGGGACCTACGAGCAGTACTTC.

This clonotype was counted many times. The chain employs TRBV20-1 and TRBJ2-7, with 11 bases that match TRBD1. Germline trimming cut 5 bases from V and 4 bases from J; bases unmatched to any gene: 7. The CDR3 extends over 14 amino acids. Per germline, CDR1 DFQATT and CDR2 SNEGSKA (reference sequence). For the CDR3, the DNA is TGCAGTGCTGGGAGGGGACAGGGGGTTTACGAGCAGTACTTC. Translating it yields CSAGRGQGVYEQYF.

This clonotype was counted at least ten times. This chain links TRBV7-8 with TRBJ2-1, with D perhaps TRBD1 (5 bases). V was clipped by 1 base and J by 3 bases, with 7 bases between them. Germline values: CDR1 SGHVS, CDR2 FQNEAQ. This CDR3 comprises 14 residues. This CDR3 is CASSLGQNYNEQFF. The CDR3 bases are TGTGCCAGCAGCTTAGGACAGAACTACAATGAGCAGTTCTTC.

This clonotype was observed at least ten times. The genes are TRBV20-1 and TRBJ1-6; 7 bases match TRBD1. Germline V CDR1 and CDR2: DFQATT, SNEGSKA (reference sequence). J gave up 9 bases and V 0 bases, and 8 bases lay outside the gene matches. This CDR3 comprises 15 residues. The CDR3 loop is CSARDATGLGSPLHF. The CDR3 DNA follows: TGCAGTGCTAGAGACGCGACAGGGCTGGGTTCACCCCTCCACTTT.

A word on this clonotype: This may stem from a read error, because a much larger clone lies one nucleotide away. This chain joins TRBV28 and TRBJ2-2, with 8 bases matching TRBD1. V lost 6 bases and J lost 5; bases outside the gene matches: 11. CDR3 length: 16 residues. Germline lookup yields CDR1 MDHEN and CDR2 SYDVKM. CDR3 sequence: CASRGVDRGETGELFF. The CDR3 DNA reads as TGTGCCAGCAGGGGTGTAGACAGGGGCGAGACCGGGGAGCTGTTTTTT.

Many counts were recorded for this clonotype. This chain connects TRBV4-2 to TRBJ2-1; possibly TRBD2 for D (6 bases). V was cut by 4 bases and J by 0 bases, with 13 bases left in between. The CDR3 covers 16 residues. Germline V gene data show CDR1 as LGHNA and CDR2 as YNFKEQ. The CDR3: CASSPHVGSSYNEQFF. The CDR3 nucleotides are TGTGCCAGCAGCCCCCATGTCGGGAGCTCCTACAATGAGCAGTTCTTC.

This clonotype was detected many times. The chain recombines TRBV25-1 with TRBJ2-5, with no clear D. Germline CDR1 MGHDK, CDR2 SYGVNS. Trimming took off 5 bases at V and 4 bases at J, with 14 bases between the two ends. The CDR3 sequence is 14 residues long. CDR3 sequence (DNA): TGTGCCAGCAGTCAAGGCCCATCGGGAGAGACCCAGTACTTC. Translated: CASSQGPSGETQYF.

This clonotype was seen repeatedly, ten times or more. This chain joins TRBV10-2 and TRBJ2-7; TRBD2 agrees at 9 bases. The CDR3 has 21 residues. The germline gives CDR1 WSHSY, CDR2 SAAADI. Germline trimming cut 2 bases from V and 3 bases from J; bases unmatched to any gene: 23. The CDR3, as DNA: TGCGCCAGCAGTGAGCGGGCTGGAGCCTTGGGAGGTAGCGGGAGAATCTACGAGCAGTACTTC. It codes for CASSERAGALGGSGRIYEQYF.

This clonotype was seen ten or more times. This sequence joins TRBV12-3 or TRBV12-4 and TRBJ2-2; 9 positions match TRBD1. The junction had 6 bases not matched to a gene; V was cut back by 6 bases and J by 1 base. This CDR3 contains 16 residues. This chain's CDR3 is CASSKWGQGNTGELFF. The CDR3 DNA reads as TGTGCCAGCAGCAAATGGGGACAGGGGAACACCGGGGAGCTGTTTTTT.

This clonotype was seen ten or more times. The chain has TRBV6-6 and TRBJ2-7, with D perhaps TRBD1 (7 bases). V lost 5 bases and J lost 1, with 15 bases in between. This CDR3 region has 15 residues. Germline assignment: CDR1 MNHNY and CDR2 SVGAGI (reference sequence). CDR3 bases: TGTGCCAGCAGTGGGGGGACAGCGACATCCTACGAGCAGTACTTC. Protein: CASSGGTATSYEQYF.

This clonotype was detected ten times or more. The chain is built from TRBV5-1 and TRBJ1-1, with D unresolved. The CDR3 length is 13 residues. Germline-derived CDR1 and CDR2 are SGHRS and YFSETQ. The germline V and J ends were trimmed by 0 bases and 5 bases, with 8 bases remaining between them. This CDR3 is CASSLEGFTEAFF. CDR3 sequence (DNA): TGCGCCAGCAGCTTGGAAGGTTTTACTGAAGCTTTCTTT. Variable domain in full (rest from reference TRBV5-1 and TRBJ1-1): KAGVTQTPRYLIKTRGQQVTLSCSPISGHRSVSWYQQTPGQGLQFLFEYFSETQRNKGNFPGRFSGRQFSNSRSEMNVSTLELGDSALYLCASSLEGFTEAFFGQGTRLTVV.

This clonotype has at least ten counts. This rearrangement joins TRBV5-1 to TRBJ1-4; TRBD1 matches at 7 bases. The CDR3 has 14 amino acids. V lost 4 bases, J lost 7 bases, and 7 bases stayed unmatched. Germline assignment: CDR1 SGHRS and CDR2 YFSETQ. DNA for the CDR3: TGCGCCAGCAGCCAACAGGGGATCGGTGAAAAACTGTTTTTT. As protein: CASSQQGIGEKLFF.